This record looks at one T cell receptor (beta chain) sequence and its context. Antigen unknown. V lost 4 bases to trimming and J lost 4 bases; unmatched junction nucleotides: 12. The CDR3 is 18 amino acids. Looked up from germline, CDR1 is MDHEN and CDR2 is SYDVKM. The data belong to a study of cytomegalovirus exposure and HLA in healthy donors. Notes on the study in general: Later on, a genetic analysis was performed. It linked a missense variant in DCLRE1C with V- and J-gene trimming of TCR beta.

Primers: 60 Vbeta forward and 13 Jbeta reverse. The protocol was immunoSEQ multiplex PCR, while the TCRdb copy is restricted to in-frame clones and leaves out a portion. The sample holds about 120,000 clones, roughly 78% seen once. The sample consisted of PBMCs. This sequence joins TRBV28 and TRBJ2-5; 13 bases fit TRBD2. The receptor comes from a woman in her twenties or thirties in good health and CMV-seropositive. DNA for the CDR3: TGTGCCAGCAGTTGGGCCAGGACTAGCGGGAGTTGGGGAGAGACCCAGTACTTC. The encoded protein is CASSWARTSGSWGETQYF.